This T cell receptor (beta chain) was identified in a study of blood T cell repertoires in COVID-19. Overall study context: Both acute and convalescent COVID-19 samples were obtained from the United States, Italy and Spain.

In assigning cohorts, the study relied on participant-reported clinical history. Before being deemed recovered, Cohort 3 donors had two negative PCRs, clearance, or symptom resolution. This clone occurred a few times. The table came from immunoSEQ multiplex PCR; TCRdb's copy has only in-frame clones and leaves some out. The table includes roughly 500,000 clones, approximately 90% detected once. CDR1 and CDR2 from the germline V gene are SGHNT and YYREEE (reference sequence). V lost 4 bases and J lost 2; bases outside the gene matches: 6. The CDR3 is 15 residues long. The chain joins TRBV5-4 to TRBJ2-1, with 7 bases fitting TRBD2. The sequence came from a woman aged 40-49 years who had recovered from COVID-19. Sequenced sample: PBMCs or T cells enriched from blood (not recorded which). The CDR3 nucleotides read TGTGCCAGCAGCGGTCTAGCGGATGCCTACAATGAGCAGTTCTTC. It encodes CASSGLADAYNEQFF.